Below, one TCR beta chain is given with its context. The sample comes from a study of blood T cell repertoires in COVID-19. The CDR3 totals 16 residues. The germline V gene has CDR1 LNHDA and CDR2 SQIVND (reference sequence). Unmatched junction bases numbered 12, after V lost 8 bases and J lost 6 bases. As originally analysed: For nucleated cells, counts were estimated from reference gene primer amplification. The repertoire was sequenced with immunoSEQ multiplex PCR; TCRdb's copy has only in-frame clones and lacks some. From that table come the V and J calls and clone size; the DNA was used to work out D and trimming. The sample includes about 360,000 clones, 85% to 90% of them seen just once.

The rearrangement uses TRBV19 and TRBJ2-2; TRBD1 matches at 10 bases. The sequence was collected from a human donor in a cohort sampled during active COVID-19. The sequenced sample was peripheral blood. The CDR3 loop is CASLPLFGTGAGELFF. CDR3 bases: TGTGCCAGTTTACCTCTGTTCGGGACAGGGGCCGGGGAGCTGTTTTTT. The whole variable domain, filled in from reference TRBV19 and TRBJ2-2, reads DGGITQSPKYLFRKEGQNVTLSCEQNLNHDAMYWYRQDPGQGLRLIYYSQIVNDFQKGDIAEGYSVSREKKESFPLTVTSAQKNPTAFYLCASLPLFGTGAGELFFGEGSRLTVL.